A selection of T cell receptor beta chains follows, all from one sample in a study of cytomegalovirus exposure and HLA in healthy donors. The protocol was immunoSEQ multiplex PCR, while the TCRdb copy is restricted to in-frame clones and leaves out a portion. Here the sample spans about 160,000 clones, 85% being singletons. Sequenced: PBMCs. The receptor set was obtained from a boy aged 2 to 10 in good health and CMV-seronegative. Both conserved end residues are trimmed from each CDR3.

TRBJ1-5	TRBV19	ASSIPRNNQPQH
TRBJ2-1	TRBV6-1	ASSLDREGQF
TRBJ1-2	TRBV5-1	ASSLGQGFGYT
TRBJ1-3	TRBV30	AWSVRGTVSGNTIY
TRBJ2-1	TRBV2	ASSTTSGAYNEQF
TRBJ2-3	TRBV9	ASSVGTRGGGDTQY
TRBJ2-1	TRBV5-4	ASSLGAGLGYEQF
TRBJ1-5	TRBV5-5	ASRLEANSNQPQH
TRBJ1-4	TRBV28	ASSLAQGWQKLF
TRBJ1-6	TRBV18	ASSQTGYNSPLH
TRBJ2-7	TRBV7-2	ASSPDRGQY
TRBJ2-3	TRBV7-2	ASSSGPQFEGTQY
TRBJ2-7	TRBV5-1	ASSSAEPPGEQY
TRBJ1-1	TRBV30	ALSTGGFSEAF
TRBJ2-5	TRBV23-1	ASSRDFKSGRTAQETQY
TRBJ2-5	TRBV5-5	ASSRGGTQY
TRBJ1-6	TRBV7-9	ASSLQGQGNSPLH
TRBJ2-2	TRBV5-1	ASSLSSGKSTGELF
TRBJ2-3	TRBV7-9	ASSPPGISTDTQY
TRBJ1-1	TRBV5-1	ASSLEGVANREAF
TRBJ2-3	TRBV5-4	ASSFEGGGPDTQY
TRBJ2-3	TRBV11-2	ASSLGAGPADTQY
TRBJ2-5	TRBV9	ASSGVAGTEEQY
TRBJ2-1	TRBV5-4	ASSFAGGSYNEQF
TRBJ1-5	TRBV7-8	ASSLRRTGNQPQH
TRBJ1-1	TRBV27	ASGVGAGTEAF
TRBJ2-6	TRBV11-2	ASSRDSVSGANVLT
TRBJ1-5	TRBV4-2	ASSHRQGAEQPQH
TRBJ2-2	TRBV4-2	ASSQDSGGRNTGELF
TRBJ1-3	TRBV11-2	ASSFLRGSGNTIY
TRBJ1-2	TRBV16	ASSPGQLGYT
TRBJ1-2	TRBV7-6	ASSLIEEAQGFGYT
TRBJ2-2	TRBV27	ASSPPGTVRLWSDTGELF
TRBJ1-2	TRBV18	ASSPPRTIDGYT
TRBJ1-3	TRBV9	ASSGQLSSGNTIY
TRBJ1-1	TRBV5-1	ASSFAGVDTEAF
TRBJ2-1	TRBV4-1	ASSQAGLDEQF
TRBJ1-3	TRBV7-9	ASEIVPLSGNTIY
TRBJ1-1	TRBV19	ASSRGTVNTEAF
TRBJ2-3	TRBV5-5	ASSLVGGGSTDTQY
TRBJ1-2	TRBV19	ASTTYGGYGYT